These 8 T cell receptor beta chains originate from one sample sequenced in a study of cytomegalovirus exposure and HLA in healthy donors. The PCR contained 60 Vbeta and 13 Jbeta primers. The method was immunoSEQ multiplex PCR; TCRdb's version includes in-frame clones alone and lacks a portion of them. Of 160,000 or so clones listed, approximately 81% are singletons. What was sequenced was PBMCs. The origin of the receptors is a man aged 50 to 60 in good health and CMV-seropositive.

This clone was seen a few times. The rearrangement joins TRBV5-6 to TRBJ1-4; 7 positions match TRBD1. The CDR3 runs 18 residues. Per the germline V gene, CDR1 is SGHDT and CDR2 is YYEEEE. Trimming removed 1 base from V and 3 bases from J; junction bases left unmatched: 12. The DNA of the CDR3 is TGTGCCAGCAGCTTGCGGCCGGGACAGATCCGCCCTAATGAAAAACTGTTTTTT. It specifies CASSLRPGQIRPNEKLFF. Supplemented by reference TRBV5-6 and TRBJ1-4, the full variable domain reads DAGVTQSPTHLIKTRGQQVTLRCSPKSGHDTVSWYQQALGQGPQFIFQYYEEEERQRGNFPDRFSGHQFPNYSSELNVNALLLGDSALYLCASSLRPGQIRPNEKLFFGSGTQLSVL.

This clone was counted between two and nine times. This chain links TRBV28 with TRBJ2-5, with D perhaps TRBD1 (7 bases). Trimming removed 5 bases from V and 5 bases from J, with 15 bases in between. CDR3 size: 14 residues. From germline, CDR1 is MDHEN and CDR2 SYDVKM. The CDR3 DNA follows: TGTGCCAGCAGTCTAGGGGGGACAGCGGAGACCCAGTACTTC. The encoded protein is CASSLGGTAETQYF.

The rearrangement links TRBV11-3 to TRBJ2-5; 11 bases are a match to TRBD1. Unmatched junction bases numbered 7, after V lost 5 bases and J lost 5 bases. The CDR3 is 15 amino acids. The germline gives CDR1 SGHNT, CDR2 YENEEA. DNA for the CDR3: TGTGCCAGCAGCCCCGGACAGGGGGCGCGTGAGACCCAGTACTTC. Protein product: CASSPGQGARETQYF.

V usage is TRBV9 and J usage is TRBJ1-2, with 7 positions matching TRBD1. The CDR3 has 15 amino acids. CDR1 SGDLS and CDR2 YYNGEE come from the germline V gene. The junction had 10 bases not matched to a gene; V was cut back by 0 bases and J by 8 bases. CDR3 DNA sequence: TGTGCCAGCAGCGTAGAGGGAGGCAGGGGGAGAGGCTACACCTTC. Amino acids: CASSVEGGRGRGYTF.

This sequence joins TRBV27 and TRBJ2-3; D not certain. This CDR3 region has 14 residues. Looked up from germline, CDR1 is MNHEY and CDR2 is SMNVEV (reference sequence). Trimming left V 6 bases short and J 1 base short, with 11 bases between. CDR3 amino acids: CASRPAYRTDTQYF. Here the CDR3 DNA reads TGTGCCAGCAGACCAGCGTACCGCACAGATACGCAGTATTTT.

As regards this clone: An end of the junction differs from the germline gene, which may be a read error. The chain has TRBV6-6 and TRBJ1-2; 7 positions agree with TRBD1. Germline V lookup: CDR1 MNHNY, CDR2 SVGAGI (reference sequence). CDR3 length equals 13 residues. In nucleotides, the CDR3 is TGTGCCAGCAGTAATGACAGGGTCCGTGGCTGCACCTTC. The encoded protein is CASSNDRVRGCTF.

The chain is built from TRBV30 and TRBJ2-1; 11 bases map to TRBD2. With V trimmed by 0 bases and J by 7 bases, 2 bases remained unmatched. The CDR3 spans 14 residues. Germline V gene data show CDR1 as GTSNPN and CDR2 as SVGIG (reference sequence). CDR3 in DNA: TGTGCCTGGAGTGTGTTAGCGGGGGGGAATGAGCAGTTCTTC. Its translation is CAWSVLAGGNEQFF.

The sample holds a few counts of this clone. The genes are TRBV6-1 and TRBJ1-2, with a tentative D call TRBD1 (5 bases). The germline V and J ends were trimmed by 7 bases and 2 bases, with 14 bases remaining between them. The CDR3 contains 14 residues. Germline assignment: CDR1 MNHNS and CDR2 SASEGT. The CDR3 DNA follows: TGTGCCAGCAACCTCCCGACAGCCAACTATGGCTACACCTTC. Protein: CASNLPTANYGYTF.